The table lists the clone carrying this T cell receptor (beta chain) with many counts. Its antigen is as yet unknown. The sample originates from a study of human T cells and chemical hapten exposure. Overall study findings and caveats: Compared with pre-sensitization or healthy control sets, expanded TCRs clustered more.

Regarding time point: patch test 2, 6 weeks after DPC sensitization. Specified treatment: therapeutic diphenylcyclopropenone sensitization with weekly scalp DPC. Germline V CDR1 and CDR2: SGHAT, FQNNGV. Trimming removed 5 bases from V and 5 bases from J, with 18 bases in between. This CDR3 is built from 15 residues. TCRdb fed the RACE reads into MiXCR, producing one record per CDR3 protein. The sample gives 85,000 or so distinct CDR3 sequences, approximately 10% of which show up once; roughly 1.5% is in the top ten. Here the sequenced sample was whole blood, taken in connection with sensitization to the hapten diphenylcyclopropenone (DPC). This receptor was identified in a man aged 18 to 35 with alopecia areata. Some clones in this sample may be carry-over from other donors' samples. The chain carries TRBV11-2 and TRBJ1-2; tentatively, D is TRBD1 (6 bases). The CDR3 nucleotides are TGTGCCAGCAGCCCCGGGACAAGTTTGGCTTATGGCTACACCTTC. This encodes CASSPGTSLAYGYTF. Using reference TRBV11-2 and TRBJ1-2 for the parts outside the CDR3, the full variable domain is EAGVAQSPRYKIIEKRQSVAFWCNPISGHATLYWYQQILGQGPKLLIQFQNNGVVDDSQLPKDRFSAERLKGVDSTLKIQPAKLEDSAVYLCASSPGTSLAYGYTFGSGTRLTVV.